This T cell receptor beta chain came from a study of post-analysis software for immune sequencing data. Study results and limitations: Five TRBV segments were significantly more frequent in patients than in controls. TRBV5-6, TRBV5-1 and TRBV20-1 were among these segments.

On this clonotype itself: Its antigen is not identified.

CDR3 length equals 13 residues. In germline, CDR1 is SQVTM, CDR2 ANQGSEA. V lost 6 bases, J lost 5 bases, and 7 bases stayed unmatched. Presence of unique molecular identifiers characterized the TCR beta cDNA libraries. T cells numbering roughly 0.9 to 10 million yielded cDNA molecules that totaled approximately 500,000. From the PCR reads, TCRdb called clonotypes with MiXCR, one entry per CDR3 protein. The sample contains 800,000 to 950,000 distinct CDR3 sequences, 53% of which appear only once. The chain is built from TRBV29-1 and TRBJ2-5; 9 nucleotides line up with TRBD2. The sequence was collected from a girl aged 10-17 years with multiple sclerosis. Source material: blood. The CDR3 sequence: CSVLAGSRETQYF. Written as DNA, the CDR3 is TGCAGCGTGCTAGCGGGAAGTAGGGAGACCCAGTACTTC. The full variable domain, in which reference TRBV29-1 and TRBJ2-5 provide the parts outside the CDR3, is SAVISQKPSRDICQRGTSLTIQCQVDSQVTMMFWYRQQPGQSLTLIATANQGSEATYESGFVIDKFPISRPNLTFSTLTVSNMSPEDSSIYLCSVLAGSRETQYFGPGTRLLVL.